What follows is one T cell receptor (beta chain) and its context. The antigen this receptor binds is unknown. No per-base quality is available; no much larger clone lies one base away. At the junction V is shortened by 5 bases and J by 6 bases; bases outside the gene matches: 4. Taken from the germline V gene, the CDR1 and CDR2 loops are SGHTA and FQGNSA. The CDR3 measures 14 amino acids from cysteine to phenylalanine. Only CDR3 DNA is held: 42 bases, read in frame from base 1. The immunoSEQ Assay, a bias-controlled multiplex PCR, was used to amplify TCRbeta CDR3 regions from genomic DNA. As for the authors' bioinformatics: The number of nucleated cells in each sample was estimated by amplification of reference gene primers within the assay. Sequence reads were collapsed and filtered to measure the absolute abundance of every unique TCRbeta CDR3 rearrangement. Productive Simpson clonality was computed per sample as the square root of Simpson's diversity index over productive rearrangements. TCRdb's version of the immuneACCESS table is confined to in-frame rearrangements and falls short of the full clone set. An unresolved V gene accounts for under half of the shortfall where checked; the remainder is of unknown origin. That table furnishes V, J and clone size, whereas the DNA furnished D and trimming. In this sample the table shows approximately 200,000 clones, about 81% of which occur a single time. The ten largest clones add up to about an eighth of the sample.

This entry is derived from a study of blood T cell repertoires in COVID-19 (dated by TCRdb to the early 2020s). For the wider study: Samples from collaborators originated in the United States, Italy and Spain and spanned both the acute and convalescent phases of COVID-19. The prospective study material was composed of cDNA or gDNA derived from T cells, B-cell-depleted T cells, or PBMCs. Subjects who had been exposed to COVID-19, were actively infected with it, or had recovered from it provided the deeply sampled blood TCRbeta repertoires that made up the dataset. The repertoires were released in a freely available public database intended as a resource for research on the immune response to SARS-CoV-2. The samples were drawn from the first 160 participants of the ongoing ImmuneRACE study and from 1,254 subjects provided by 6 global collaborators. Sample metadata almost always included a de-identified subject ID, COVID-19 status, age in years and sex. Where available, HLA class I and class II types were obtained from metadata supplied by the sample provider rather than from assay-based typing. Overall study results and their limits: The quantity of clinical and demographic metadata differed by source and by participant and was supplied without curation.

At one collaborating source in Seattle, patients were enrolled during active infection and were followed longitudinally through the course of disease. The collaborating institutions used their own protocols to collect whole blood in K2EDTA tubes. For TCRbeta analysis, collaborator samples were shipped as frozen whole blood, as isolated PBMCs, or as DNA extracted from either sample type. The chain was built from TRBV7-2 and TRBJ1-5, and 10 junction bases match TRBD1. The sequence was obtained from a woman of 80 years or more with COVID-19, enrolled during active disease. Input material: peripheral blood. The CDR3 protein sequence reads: CASSRDRGGQPQHF. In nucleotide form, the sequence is TGTGCCAGCAGCCGGGACAGGGGTGGTCAGCCCCAGCATTTT. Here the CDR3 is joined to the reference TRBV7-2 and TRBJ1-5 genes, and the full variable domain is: GAGVSQSPSNKVTEKGKDVELRCDPISGHTALYWYRQSLGQGLEFLIYFQGNSAPDKSGLPSDRFSAERTGGSVSTLTIQRTQQEDSAVYLCASSRDRGGQPQHFGDGTRLSIL.